Listed below are T cell receptor beta chains from one sample, sequenced in a study of cytomegalovirus exposure and HLA in healthy donors. Data came from immunoSEQ multiplex PCR; TCRdb stores just in-frame clones and leaves some out. This sample has 120,000 or so clones, with roughly 79% found just once. The sequenced sample consisted of PBMCs. The receptors shown here come from a middle-aged woman in good health and CMV-seronegative. CDR3s include the opening cysteine and the closing phenylalanine or tryptophan. The order of the fields is clone size, V gene, J gene, CDR3 protein. Not all rows give a size; the values are once, few, many and, for expanded clones, a class.

few	TRBV7-6	TRBJ1-1	CASSRTRNTEAFF
few	TRBV10-3	TRBJ2-7	CAISESRVAGSYEQYF
NA	TRBV19	TRBJ1-2	CASSARTNRDRYGYTF
NA	TRBV5-1	TRBJ2-1	CASSLVASGRLNEQFF
NA	TRBV2	TRBJ2-2	CASSSPGGGAGELFF
few	TRBV5-6	TRBJ2-3	CASSLRGDSTDTQYF
NA	TRBV7-3	TRBJ2-3	CASSSGGRTSGYGDTQYF
NA	TRBV9	TRBJ2-7	CASSVDGGRGSYEQYF
NA	TRBV10-3	TRBJ2-3	CAISDYGGESTDTQYF
NA	TRBV2	TRBJ2-1	CASSISGFEQFF
NA	TRBV7-9	TRBJ1-1	CASSRTDTEAFF
once	TRBV6-5	TRBJ1-1	CASTPEDRLNTEAFF
NA	TRBV6-5	NA	CASSGTSATYEQYF